This TCR beta chain was identified in a study of T cell responses to AZD1222 COVID-19 vaccine. Notes on the study in general: It was only a handful of AZD1222 recipients who were seropositive at baseline. An increase in Spike-specific TCR breadth and depth was observed after two AZD1222 doses. Clonal diversity was possibly underestimated; the donors were predominantly white British and more often female. Dominant at 160-218 and 743-854, vaccine-associated CD4 TCRs also spanned spike.

A single count supports this clone. Its antigen remains unknown. Profiling relied on immunoSEQ multiplex PCR, and the TCRdb table lists in-frame clones only, not all of them. The table records approximately 90,000 clones, less than 90% of them present only once. The CDR3 runs to 17 residues. The V and J ends lost 6 bases and 6 bases respectively, with 26 bases between them. The germline gives CDR1 MNHGY, CDR2 SAAAGT. The rearrangement uses TRBV6-8 and TRBJ1-1; the D gene is possibly TRBD1 (6 bases). The receptor was isolated from an adult in good health. The sample in question was peripheral blood, obtained on day 0 of AZD1222 vaccination. CDR3: CASRSGRMQGFRPEAFF. DNA for the CDR3: TGTGCCAGCAGGTCCGGTAGAATGCAGGGGTTTAGGCCTGAAGCTTTCTTT.